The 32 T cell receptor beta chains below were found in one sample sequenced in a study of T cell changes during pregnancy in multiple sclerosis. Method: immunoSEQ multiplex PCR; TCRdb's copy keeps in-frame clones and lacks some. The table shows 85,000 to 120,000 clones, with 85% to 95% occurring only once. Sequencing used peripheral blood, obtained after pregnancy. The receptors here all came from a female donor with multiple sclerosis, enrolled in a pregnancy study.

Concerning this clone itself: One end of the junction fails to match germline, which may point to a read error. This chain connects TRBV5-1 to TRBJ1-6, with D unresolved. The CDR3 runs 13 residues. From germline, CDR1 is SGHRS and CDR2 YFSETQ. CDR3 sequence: CASRESGDSPLHF. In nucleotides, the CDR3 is TGCGCCAGCAGGGAAAGCGGGGATTCGCCCCTCCACTTT.

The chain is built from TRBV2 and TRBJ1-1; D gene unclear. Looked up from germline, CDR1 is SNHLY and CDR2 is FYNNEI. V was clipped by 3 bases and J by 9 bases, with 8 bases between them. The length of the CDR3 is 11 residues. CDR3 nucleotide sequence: TGTGCCAGCAGTGATGTAGAGAAAGCTTTCTTT. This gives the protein CASSDVEKAFF.

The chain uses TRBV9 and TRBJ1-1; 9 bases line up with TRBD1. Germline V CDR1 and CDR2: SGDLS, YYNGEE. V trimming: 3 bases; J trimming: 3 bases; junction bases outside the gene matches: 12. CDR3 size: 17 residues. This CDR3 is CASSALPQGAKDTEAFF. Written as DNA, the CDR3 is TGTGCCAGCAGCGCGCTCCCACAGGGGGCGAAGGACACTGAAGCTTTCTTT.

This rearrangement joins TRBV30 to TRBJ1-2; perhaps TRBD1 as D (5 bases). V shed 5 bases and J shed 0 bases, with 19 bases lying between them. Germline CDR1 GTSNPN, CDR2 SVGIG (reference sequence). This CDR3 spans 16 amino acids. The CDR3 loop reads CAWVNLRRGPNYGYTF. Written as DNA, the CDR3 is TGTGCCTGGGTAAACCTCCGGAGGGGCCCTAACTATGGCTACACCTTC.

The CDR3 DNA reads as TGTGCCAGCAGCCGCCTTACCGGGACAGGCTACGAAAAACTGTTTTTT. Its protein is CASSRLTGTGYEKLFF. The chain has TRBV14 and TRBJ1-4; 8 positions match TRBD1. Germline V gene data show CDR1 as SGHDN and CDR2 as FVKESK. The length of the CDR3 is 16 residues. With V trimmed by 4 bases and J by 8 bases, 12 bases remained unmatched.

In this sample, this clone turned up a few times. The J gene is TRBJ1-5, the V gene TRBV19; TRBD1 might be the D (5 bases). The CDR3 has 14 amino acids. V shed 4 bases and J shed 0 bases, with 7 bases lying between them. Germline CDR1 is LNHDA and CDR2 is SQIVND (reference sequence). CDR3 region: CASSKGNSNQPQHF. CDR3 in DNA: TGTGCCAGTAGTAAGGGGAATAGCAATCAGCCCCAGCATTTT.

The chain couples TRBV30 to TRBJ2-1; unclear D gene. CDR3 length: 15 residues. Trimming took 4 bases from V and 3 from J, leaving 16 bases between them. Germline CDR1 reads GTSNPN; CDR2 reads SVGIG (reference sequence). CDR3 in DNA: TGTGCCTGGAAGAGGTTTGGCGCTAACTACAATGAGCAGTTCTTC. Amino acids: CAWKRFGANYNEQFF.

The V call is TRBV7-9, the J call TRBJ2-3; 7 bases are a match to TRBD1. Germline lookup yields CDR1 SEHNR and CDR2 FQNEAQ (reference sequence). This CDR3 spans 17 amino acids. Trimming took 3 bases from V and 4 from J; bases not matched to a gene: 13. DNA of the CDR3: TGTGCCAGCAGCTTCCCCGCAACAGGGGAAGACTCAGATACGCAGTATTTT. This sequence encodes CASSFPATGEDSDTQYF.

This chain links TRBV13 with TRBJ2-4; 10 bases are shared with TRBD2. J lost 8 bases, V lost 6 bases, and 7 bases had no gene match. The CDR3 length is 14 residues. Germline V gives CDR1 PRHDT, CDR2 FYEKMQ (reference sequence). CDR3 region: CASRKAGGLDIQYF. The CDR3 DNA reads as TGTGCCAGCAGAAAAGCGGGGGGGCTTGACATTCAGTACTTC.

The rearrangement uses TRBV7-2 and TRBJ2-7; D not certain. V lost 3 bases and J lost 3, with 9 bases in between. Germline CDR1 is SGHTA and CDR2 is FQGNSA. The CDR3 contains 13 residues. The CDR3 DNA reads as TGTGCCAGCAGCTTCTCCCCTCGCTACGAGCAGTACTTC. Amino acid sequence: CASSFSPRYEQYF.

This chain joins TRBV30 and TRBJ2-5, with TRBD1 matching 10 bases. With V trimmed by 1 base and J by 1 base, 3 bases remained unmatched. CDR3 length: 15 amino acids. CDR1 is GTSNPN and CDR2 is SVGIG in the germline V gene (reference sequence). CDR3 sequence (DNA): TGTGCCTGGAGTGCGGACAGGGGGTTCCAAGAGACCCAGTACTTC. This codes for CAWSADRGFQETQYF.

CDR3 sequence reads: CASSPGQSQNTEAFF. The CDR3 nucleotides are TGTGCCAGCAGCCCGGGACAGAGTCAGAACACTGAAGCTTTCTTT. The rearrangement joins TRBV9 to TRBJ1-1; TRBD1 matches 7 bases. The CDR3 loop spans 15 amino acids. V gave up 4 bases and J gave up 1 base; unmatched junction bases: 7. The germline gives CDR1 SGDLS, CDR2 YYNGEE.

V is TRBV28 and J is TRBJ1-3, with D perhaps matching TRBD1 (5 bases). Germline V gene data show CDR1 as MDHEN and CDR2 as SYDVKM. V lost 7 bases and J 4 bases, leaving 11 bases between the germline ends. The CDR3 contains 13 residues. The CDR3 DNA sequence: TGTGCCAGCAACGGGGGTTCCGGAAACACCATATATTTT. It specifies CASNGGSGNTIYF.

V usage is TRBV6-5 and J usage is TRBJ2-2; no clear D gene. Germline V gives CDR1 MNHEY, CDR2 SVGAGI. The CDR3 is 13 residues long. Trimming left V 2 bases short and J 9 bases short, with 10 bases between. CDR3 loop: CASSYQNRRELFF. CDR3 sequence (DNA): TGTGCCAGCAGTTACCAGAACAGAAGGGAGCTGTTTTTT.

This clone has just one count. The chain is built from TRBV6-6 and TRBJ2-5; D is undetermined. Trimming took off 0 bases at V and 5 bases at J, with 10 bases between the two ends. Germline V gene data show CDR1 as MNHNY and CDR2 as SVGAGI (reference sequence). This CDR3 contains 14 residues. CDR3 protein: CASSYSNGGETQYF. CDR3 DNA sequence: TGTGCCAGCAGTTACTCGAATGGCGGCGAGACCCAGTACTTC.

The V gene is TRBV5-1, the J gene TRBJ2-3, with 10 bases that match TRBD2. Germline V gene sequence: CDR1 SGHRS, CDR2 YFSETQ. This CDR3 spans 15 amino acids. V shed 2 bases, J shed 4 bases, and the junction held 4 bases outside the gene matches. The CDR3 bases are TGCGCCAGCAGCTTAGCGGGGGGGCCAGCAGATACGCAGTATTTT. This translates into CASSLAGGPADTQYF.

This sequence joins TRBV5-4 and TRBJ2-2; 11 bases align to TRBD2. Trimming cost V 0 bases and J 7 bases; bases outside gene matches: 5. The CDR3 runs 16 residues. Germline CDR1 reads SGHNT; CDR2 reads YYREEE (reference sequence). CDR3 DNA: TGTGCCAGCAGCTTGGATGGGACTAGCGGTATCGGGGAGCTGTTTTTT. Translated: CASSLDGTSGIGELFF.

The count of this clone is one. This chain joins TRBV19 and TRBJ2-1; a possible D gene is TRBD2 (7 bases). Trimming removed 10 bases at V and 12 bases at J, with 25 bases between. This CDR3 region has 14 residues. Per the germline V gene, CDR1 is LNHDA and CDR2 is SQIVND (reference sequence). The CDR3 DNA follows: TGTGCCACCTGGGGGGCGGGAGAGGGGCACGGGCAGTTCTTC. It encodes CATWGAGEGHGQFF.

The CDR3 DNA reads as TGTGCCAGCAGCCGGGACATTAGGGGTTATCAGCCCCAGCATTTT. Protein sequence: CASSRDIRGYQPQHF. This chain links TRBV7-2 with TRBJ1-5; D perhaps matches TRBD1 (6 bases). The germline CDR1 and CDR2 sequences are SGHTA and FQGNSA. The germline V and J ends were trimmed by 5 bases and 5 bases, with 16 bases remaining between them. CDR3 size: 15 residues.

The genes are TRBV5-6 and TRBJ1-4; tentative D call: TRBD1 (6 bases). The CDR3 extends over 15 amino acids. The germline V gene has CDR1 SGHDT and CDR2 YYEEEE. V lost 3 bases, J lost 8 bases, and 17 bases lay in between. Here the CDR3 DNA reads TGTGCCAGCAGCTCCCCAGGGGCGGGAGACGAAAAACTGTTTTTT. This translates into CASSSPGAGDEKLFF.

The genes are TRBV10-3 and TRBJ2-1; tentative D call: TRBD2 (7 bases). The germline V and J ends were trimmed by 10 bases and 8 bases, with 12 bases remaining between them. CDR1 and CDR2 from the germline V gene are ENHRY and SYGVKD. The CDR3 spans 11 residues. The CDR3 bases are TGTGCCACCGTAGGGGGGGATGAGCAGTTCTTC. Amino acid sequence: CATVGGDEQFF.

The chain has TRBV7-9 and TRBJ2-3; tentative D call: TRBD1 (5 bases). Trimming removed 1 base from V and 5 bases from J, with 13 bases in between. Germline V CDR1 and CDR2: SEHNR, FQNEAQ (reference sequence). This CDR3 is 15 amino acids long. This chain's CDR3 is CASSLEGRLQDTQYF. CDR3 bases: TGTGCCAGCAGCTTAGAGGGGCGCCTCCAAGATACGCAGTATTTT.

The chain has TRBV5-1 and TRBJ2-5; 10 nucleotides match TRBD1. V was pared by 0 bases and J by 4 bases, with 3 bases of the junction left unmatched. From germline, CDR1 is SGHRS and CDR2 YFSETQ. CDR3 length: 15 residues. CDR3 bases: TGCGCCAGCAGCTTGGGACAGGGGGCGGGAGAGACCCAGTACTTC. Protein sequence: CASSLGQGAGETQYF.

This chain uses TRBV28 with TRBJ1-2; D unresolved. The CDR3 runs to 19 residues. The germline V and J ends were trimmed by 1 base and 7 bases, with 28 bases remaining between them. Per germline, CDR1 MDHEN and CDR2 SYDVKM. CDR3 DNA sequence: TGTGCCAGCAGTTTATTTCGGTCGCCCATAACTTCCAGAGCAGGTGGCTACACCTTC. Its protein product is CASSLFRSPITSRAGGYTF.

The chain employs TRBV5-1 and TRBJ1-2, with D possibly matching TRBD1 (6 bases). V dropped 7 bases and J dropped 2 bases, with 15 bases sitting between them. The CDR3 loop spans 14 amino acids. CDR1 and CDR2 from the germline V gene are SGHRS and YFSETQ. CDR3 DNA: TGCGCCAGCTCTACAGGGCCAAGAAACTATGGCTACACCTTC. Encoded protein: CASSTGPRNYGYTF. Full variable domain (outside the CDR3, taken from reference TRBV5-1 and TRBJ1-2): KAGVTQTPRYLIKTRGQQVTLSCSPISGHRSVSWYQQTPGQGLQFLFEYFSETQRNKGNFPGRFSGRQFSNSRSEMNVSTLELGDSALYLCASSTGPRNYGYTFGSGTRLTVV.

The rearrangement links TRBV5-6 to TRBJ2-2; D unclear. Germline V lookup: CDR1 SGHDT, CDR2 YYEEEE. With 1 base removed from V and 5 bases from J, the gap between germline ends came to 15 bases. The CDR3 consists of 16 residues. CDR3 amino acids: CASSLYPGQLTGELFF. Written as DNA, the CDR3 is TGTGCCAGCAGCTTGTACCCAGGCCAGCTAACCGGGGAGCTGTTTTTT.

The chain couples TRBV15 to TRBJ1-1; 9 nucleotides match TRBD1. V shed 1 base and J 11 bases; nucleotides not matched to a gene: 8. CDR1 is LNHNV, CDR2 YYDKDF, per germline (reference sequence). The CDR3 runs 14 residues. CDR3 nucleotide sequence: TGTGCCACCAGCAGAGCCGGGACAGGGATTTGGGCTTTCTTT. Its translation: CATSRAGTGIWAFF.

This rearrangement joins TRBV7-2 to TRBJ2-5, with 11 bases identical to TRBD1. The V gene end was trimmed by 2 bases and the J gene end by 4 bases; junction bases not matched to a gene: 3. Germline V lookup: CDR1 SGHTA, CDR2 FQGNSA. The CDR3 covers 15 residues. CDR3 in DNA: TGTGCCAGCAGCTTAAGGGGGACAGGGGGAGAGACCCAGTACTTC. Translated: CASSLRGTGGETQYF.

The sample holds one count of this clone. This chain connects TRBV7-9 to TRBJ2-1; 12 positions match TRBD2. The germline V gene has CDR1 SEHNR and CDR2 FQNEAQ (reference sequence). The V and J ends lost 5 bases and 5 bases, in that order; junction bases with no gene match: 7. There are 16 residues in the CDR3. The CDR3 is CASSPIGLAGNNEQFF. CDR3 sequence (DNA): TGTGCCAGCAGCCCTATAGGACTAGCGGGAAACAATGAGCAGTTCTTC.

The CDR3 DNA is TGCGCCAGCAGCCGACAGGGGGTCATGTACCAAGAGACCCAGTACTTC. Its translation is CASSRQGVMYQETQYF. The chain couples TRBV4-1 to TRBJ2-5; 9 nucleotides match TRBD1. This CDR3 has 16 residues. J was trimmed by 0 bases and V by 4 bases; bases with no gene match: 6. Germline-derived CDR1 and CDR2 are MGHRA and YSYEKL.

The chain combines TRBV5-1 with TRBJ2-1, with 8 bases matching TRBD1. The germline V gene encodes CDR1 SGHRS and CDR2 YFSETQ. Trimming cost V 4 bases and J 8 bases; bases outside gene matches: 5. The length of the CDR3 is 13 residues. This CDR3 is CASSLGQEYEQFF. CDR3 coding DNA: TGCGCCAGCAGCCTGGGACAGGAGTATGAGCAGTTCTTC.

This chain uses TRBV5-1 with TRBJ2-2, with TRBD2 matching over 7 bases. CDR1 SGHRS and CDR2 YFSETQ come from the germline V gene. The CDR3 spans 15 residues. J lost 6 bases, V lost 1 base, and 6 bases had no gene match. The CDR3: CASSLKAGISGELFF. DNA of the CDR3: TGCGCCAGCAGCTTGAAAGCGGGGATTTCCGGGGAGCTGTTTTTT.